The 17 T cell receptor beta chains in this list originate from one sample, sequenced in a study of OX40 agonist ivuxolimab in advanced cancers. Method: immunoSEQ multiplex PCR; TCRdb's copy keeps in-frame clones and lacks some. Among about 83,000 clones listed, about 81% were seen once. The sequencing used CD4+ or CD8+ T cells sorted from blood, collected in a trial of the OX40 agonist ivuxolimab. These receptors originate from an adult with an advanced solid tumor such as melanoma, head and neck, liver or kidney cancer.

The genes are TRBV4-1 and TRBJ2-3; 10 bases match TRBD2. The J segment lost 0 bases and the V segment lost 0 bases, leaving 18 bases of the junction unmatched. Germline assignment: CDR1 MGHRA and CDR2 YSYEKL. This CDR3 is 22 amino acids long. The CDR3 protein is CASSQDRWVKAGGRPSTDTQYF. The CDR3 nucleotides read TGCGCCAGCAGCCAAGATCGTTGGGTAAAAGCGGGGGGGCGACCCAGCACAGATACGCAGTATTTT.

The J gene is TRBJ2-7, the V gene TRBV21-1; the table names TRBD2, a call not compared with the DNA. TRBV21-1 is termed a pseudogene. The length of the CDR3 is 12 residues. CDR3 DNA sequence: TGTGCCAGCACTAGGAGCTCCTACGAGCAGTACTTC. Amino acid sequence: CASTRSSYEQYF.

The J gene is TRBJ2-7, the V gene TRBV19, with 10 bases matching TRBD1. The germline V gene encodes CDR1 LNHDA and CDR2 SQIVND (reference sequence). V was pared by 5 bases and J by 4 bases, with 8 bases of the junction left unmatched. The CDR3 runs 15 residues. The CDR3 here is CASSSGTGVAYEQYF. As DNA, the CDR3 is TGTGCCAGTAGTTCCGGGACAGGGGTTGCGTACGAGCAGTACTTC.

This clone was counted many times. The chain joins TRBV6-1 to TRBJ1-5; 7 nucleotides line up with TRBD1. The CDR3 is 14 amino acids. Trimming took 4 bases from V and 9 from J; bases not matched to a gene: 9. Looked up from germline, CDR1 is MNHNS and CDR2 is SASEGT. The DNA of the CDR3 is TGTGCCAGCAGTGGAACAGGGGTGGATTGGCCCCAGCATTTT. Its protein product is CASSGTGVDWPQHF.

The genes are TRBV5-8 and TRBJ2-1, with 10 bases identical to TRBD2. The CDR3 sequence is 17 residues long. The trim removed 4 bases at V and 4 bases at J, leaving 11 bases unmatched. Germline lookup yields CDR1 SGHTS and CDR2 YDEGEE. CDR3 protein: CASSPHLSGGNYNEQFF. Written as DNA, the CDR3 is TGTGCCAGCAGCCCACACCTTAGCGGGGGGAATTACAATGAGCAGTTCTTC.

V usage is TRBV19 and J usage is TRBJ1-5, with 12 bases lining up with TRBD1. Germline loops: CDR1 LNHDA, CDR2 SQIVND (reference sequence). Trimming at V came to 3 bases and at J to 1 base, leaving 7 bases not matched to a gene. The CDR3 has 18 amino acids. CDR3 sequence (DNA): TGTGCCAGTAGTATGGATCGGGGGACAGGGGGCAGCAATCAGCCCCAGCATTTT. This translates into CASSMDRGTGGSNQPQHF.

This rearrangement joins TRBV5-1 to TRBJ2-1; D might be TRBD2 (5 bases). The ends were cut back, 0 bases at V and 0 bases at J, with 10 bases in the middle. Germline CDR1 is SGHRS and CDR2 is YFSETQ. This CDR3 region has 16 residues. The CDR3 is CASSLAPGSSYNEQFF. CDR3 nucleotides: TGCGCCAGCAGCTTGGCCCCGGGGAGCTCCTACAATGAGCAGTTCTTC.

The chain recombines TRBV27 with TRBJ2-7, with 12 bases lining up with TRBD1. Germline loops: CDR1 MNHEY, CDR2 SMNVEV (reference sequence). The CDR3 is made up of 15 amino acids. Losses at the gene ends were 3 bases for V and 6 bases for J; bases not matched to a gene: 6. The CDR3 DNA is TGTGCCAGCAGTTTGACCGGGACAGGGGGCACCGAGCAGTACTTC. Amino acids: CASSLTGTGGTEQYF.

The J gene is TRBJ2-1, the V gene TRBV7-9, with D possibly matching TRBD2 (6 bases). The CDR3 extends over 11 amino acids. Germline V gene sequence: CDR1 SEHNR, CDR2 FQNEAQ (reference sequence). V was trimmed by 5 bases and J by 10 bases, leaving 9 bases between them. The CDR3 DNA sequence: TGTGCCAGCAGCCTGGGAGGCGAGCAGTTCTTC. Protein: CASSLGGEQFF.

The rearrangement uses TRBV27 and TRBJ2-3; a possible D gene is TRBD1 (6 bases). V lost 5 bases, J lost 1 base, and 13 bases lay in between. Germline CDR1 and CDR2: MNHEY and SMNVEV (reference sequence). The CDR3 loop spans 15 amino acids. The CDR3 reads CASSTGTYGTDTQYF. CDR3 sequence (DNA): TGTGCCAGCAGTACCGGGACATACGGCACAGATACGCAGTATTTT.

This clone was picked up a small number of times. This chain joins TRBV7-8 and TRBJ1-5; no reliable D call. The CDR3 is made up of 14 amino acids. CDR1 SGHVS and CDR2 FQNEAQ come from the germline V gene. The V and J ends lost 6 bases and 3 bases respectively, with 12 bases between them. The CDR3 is CASSGLHPNQPQHF. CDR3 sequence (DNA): TGTGCCAGCAGTGGCCTTCACCCCAATCAGCCCCAGCATTTT. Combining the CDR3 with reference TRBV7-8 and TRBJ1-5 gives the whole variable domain GAGVSQSPRYKVAKRGQDVALRCDPISGHVSLFWYQQALGQGPEFLTYFQNEAQLDKSGLPSDRFFAERPEGSVSTLKIQRTQQEDSAVYLCASSGLHPNQPQHFGDGTRLSIL.

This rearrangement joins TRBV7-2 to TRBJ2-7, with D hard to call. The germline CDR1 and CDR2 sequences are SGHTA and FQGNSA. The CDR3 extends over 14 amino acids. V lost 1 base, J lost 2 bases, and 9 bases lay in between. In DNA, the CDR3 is TGTGCCAGCAGCTTAGAACAAGGCCCCTACGAGCAGTACTTC. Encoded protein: CASSLEQGPYEQYF.

DNA for the CDR3: TGTGCCAGCAGCTCCCCGCGACCTGGAACCTACGAGCAGTACTTC. Translated: CASSSPRPGTYEQYF. This chain joins TRBV11-3 and TRBJ2-7, with D unclear. CDR3 size: 15 residues. With 4 bases removed from V and 2 bases from J, the gap between germline ends came to 15 bases. In germline, CDR1 is SGHNT, CDR2 YENEEA. The whole variable domain, filled in from reference TRBV11-3 and TRBJ2-7, reads EAGVVQSPRYKIIEKKQPVAFWCNPISGHNTLYWYLQNLGQGPELLIRYENEEAVDDSQLPKDRFSAERLKGVDSTLKIQPAELGDSAVYLCASSSPRPGTYEQYFGPGTRLTVT.

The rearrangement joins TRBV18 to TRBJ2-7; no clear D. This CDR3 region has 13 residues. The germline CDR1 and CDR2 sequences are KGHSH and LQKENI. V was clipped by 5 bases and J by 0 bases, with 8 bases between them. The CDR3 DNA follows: TGTGCCAGCTCAGCAGAAAGCTCCTACGAGCAGTACTTC. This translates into CASSAESSYEQYF.

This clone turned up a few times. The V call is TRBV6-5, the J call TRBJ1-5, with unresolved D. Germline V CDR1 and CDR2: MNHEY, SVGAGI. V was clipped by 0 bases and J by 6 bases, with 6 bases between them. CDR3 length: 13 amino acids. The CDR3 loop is CASSYSSTQPQHF. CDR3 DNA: TGTGCCAGCAGTTACTCATCCACTCAGCCCCAGCATTTT.

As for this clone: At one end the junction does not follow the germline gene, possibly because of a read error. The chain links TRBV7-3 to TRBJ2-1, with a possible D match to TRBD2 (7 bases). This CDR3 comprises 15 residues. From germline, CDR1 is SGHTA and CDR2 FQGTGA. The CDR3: CASSLGGDTYDEQFF. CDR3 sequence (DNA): TGTGCCAGCAGCTTAGGGGGGGACACCTACGATGAGCAGTTCTTC.

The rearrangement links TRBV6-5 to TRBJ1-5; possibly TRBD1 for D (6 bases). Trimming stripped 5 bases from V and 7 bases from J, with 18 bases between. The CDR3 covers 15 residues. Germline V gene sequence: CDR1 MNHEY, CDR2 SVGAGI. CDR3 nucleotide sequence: TGTGCCAGCAGTCCACTTCAAACAGGGCTGCAGCCCCAGCATTTT. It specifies CASSPLQTGLQPQHF.